A single sample is the source of the 21 T cell receptor beta chains below, sequenced in a study of shared clonotypes between healthy human individuals. Profiled with immunoSEQ multiplex PCR; TCRdb holds only in-frame clones, not every one. This repertoire shows roughly 810,000 clones, 90% to 98% found once; its top ten account for about 0.25%. CD45RO-negative CD8 cells positively selected for CCR7 made up the naive population, which excluded terminally differentiated effector memory CD45RA+ cells. Specimen: naive CD8+ T cells sorted from blood. These receptors were taken from a man between 25 and 39 years old in good health.

This clone was observed once. The rearrangement links TRBV5-6 to TRBJ1-5; D gene ambiguous. Per the germline V gene, CDR1 is SGHDT and CDR2 is YYEEEE. The CDR3 sequence is 13 residues long. V dropped 1 base and J dropped 6 bases, with 8 bases sitting between them. Here the CDR3 DNA reads TGTGCCAGCAGCTTGTATCTCGGTCAGCCCCAGCATTTT. Residues: CASSLYLGQPQHF.

The chain joins TRBV11-3 to TRBJ2-1; the match to TRBD2 covers 7 bases. The CDR3 consists of 14 residues. In germline, CDR1 is SGHNT, CDR2 YENEEA. V shed 5 bases and J 8 bases; nucleotides not matched to a gene: 9. The CDR3 reads CASSARLARDEQFF. CDR3 nucleotide sequence: TGTGCCAGCAGCGCCCGACTAGCTAGGGATGAGCAGTTCTTC.

The chain is built from TRBV11-2 and TRBJ1-2; no reliable D call. The ends were cut back, 1 base at V and 7 bases at J, with 16 bases in the middle. The CDR3 covers 15 residues. The germline V gene encodes CDR1 SGHAT and CDR2 FQNNGV. DNA for the CDR3: TGTGCCAGCAGCTTAGCTTCCCCCCCCTCCTGTGGCTACACCTTC. Amino acid sequence: CASSLASPPSCGYTF.

The chain couples TRBV20-1 to TRBJ2-1; unclear D gene. Per germline, CDR1 DFQATT and CDR2 SNEGSKA (reference sequence). Trimming took 5 bases from V and 4 from J, leaving 6 bases between them. The CDR3 covers 11 residues. The CDR3 protein is CSARIYNEQFF. The CDR3 coding sequence is TGCAGTGCTCGGATTTACAATGAGCAGTTCTTC.

This clone was counted once. V usage is TRBV5-8 and J usage is TRBJ1-3; TRBD1 matches 8 bases. Germline V gene data show CDR1 as SGHTS and CDR2 as YDEGEE. V gave up 4 bases and J gave up 7 bases; unmatched junction bases: 7. The CDR3 length is 14 residues. CDR3: CASSERQGFNTIYF. Written as DNA, the CDR3 is TGTGCCAGCAGCGAAAGACAGGGGTTTAACACCATATATTTT. The full variable domain, completed using reference TRBV5-8 and TRBJ1-3, is EAGVTQSPTHLIKTRGQQATLRCSPISGHTSVYWYQQALGLGLQFLLWYDEGEERNRGNFPPRFSGRQFPNYSSELNVNALELEDSALYLCASSERQGFNTIYFGEGSWLTVV.

The chain carries TRBV9 and TRBJ2-4; D is undetermined. The germline gives CDR1 SGDLS, CDR2 YYNGEE. Trimming removed 3 bases from V and 8 bases from J, with 12 bases in between. This CDR3 contains 13 residues. CDR3 bases: TGTGCCAGCAGCGCTTCCCTGGCGGACATTCAGTACTTC. It codes for CASSASLADIQYF. Full variable domain (missing parts from reference TRBV9 and TRBJ2-4): DSGVTQTPKHLITATGQRVTLRCSPRSGDLSVYWYQQSLDQGLQFLIQYYNGEERAKGNILERFSAQQFPDLHSELNLSSLELGDSALYFCASSASLADIQYFGAGTRLSVL.

The gene calls are TRBV7-9 and TRBJ2-3, with D possibly being TRBD2 (6 bases). Trimming cost V 5 bases and J 0 bases, with 15 bases left between them. The length of the CDR3 is 16 residues. The germline V gene has CDR1 SEHNR and CDR2 FQNEAQ (reference sequence). The CDR3 spells CASSTRETPSTDTQYF. The CDR3, as DNA: TGTGCCAGCAGCACCCGGGAGACCCCTAGCACAGATACGCAGTATTTT.

The V and J genes are TRBV13 and TRBJ2-7; D is possibly TRBD1 (5 bases). From germline, CDR1 is PRHDT and CDR2 FYEKMQ (reference sequence). Between the trimmed V and J ends, which lost 4 bases and 3 bases, there was a span of 19 bases. The CDR3 length is 16 residues. CDR3 residues: CASSSRLRDPDYEQYF. Written as DNA, the CDR3 is TGTGCCAGCAGCTCCCGGCTCAGGGATCCTGACTACGAGCAGTACTTC.

This clone was seen only a few times. This rearrangement joins TRBV19 to TRBJ1-1, with 7 bases aligning to TRBD1. Trimming cost V 3 bases and J 6 bases; bases outside gene matches: 4. Germline lookup yields CDR1 LNHDA and CDR2 SQIVND (reference sequence). The CDR3 sequence is 13 residues long. The CDR3 bases are TGTGCCAGTAGTATTCAGGGGGGAGCTGAAGCTTTCTTT. Protein: CASSIQGGAEAFF.

This chain joins TRBV29-1 and TRBJ2-1; 13 positions agree with TRBD2. Germline values: CDR1 SQVTM, CDR2 ANQGSEA. CDR3 length: 17 amino acids. V trimming: 7 bases; J trimming: 0 bases; junction bases outside the gene matches: 9. The CDR3 reads CSGTGLAGRSSYNEQFF. The CDR3 bases are TGCAGCGGTACGGGACTAGCGGGGAGGAGCTCCTACAATGAGCAGTTCTTC.

The CDR3 reads CASSLSGFRDRSSYEQYF. CDR3 sequence (DNA): TGTGCCAGCAGTTTATCGGGCTTTAGGGACCGCAGCTCCTACGAGCAGTACTTC. V gene TRBV28 combines with J gene TRBJ2-7, with D perhaps matching TRBD1 or TRBD2 (5 bases each). CDR1 and CDR2 (germline): MDHEN, SYDVKM. Trimming removed 1 base at V and 0 bases at J, with 19 bases between. CDR3 length: 18 residues.

The chain carries TRBV28 and TRBJ2-7, with D unclear. The CDR3 consists of 15 residues. V was trimmed by 1 base and J by 2 bases, leaving 12 bases between them. From germline, CDR1 is MDHEN and CDR2 SYDVKM. The CDR3, as DNA: TGTGCCAGCAGTTTATATGGGGATTCCGCCTACGAGCAGTACTTC. It specifies CASSLYGDSAYEQYF.

The chain recombines TRBV6-5 with TRBJ1-2; no reliable D call. The V gene lost 7 bases and the J gene lost 0 bases, with 9 bases spanning the gap. Germline V gene lookup returns CDR1 MNHEY and CDR2 SVGAGI. This CDR3 is 13 amino acids long. In DNA form, the CDR3 reads TGTGCCAGCACCCTAGGACCTAACTATGGCTACACCTTC. It translates to CASTLGPNYGYTF.

Concerning this clone: The same CDR3 also results from other DNA sequences found in this sample. The chain employs TRBV7-9 and TRBJ1-3, with D unresolved. The CDR3 loop spans 12 amino acids. CDR1 SEHNR and CDR2 FQNEAQ come from the germline V gene (reference sequence). Trimming took off 5 bases at V and 0 bases at J, with 2 bases between the two ends. The CDR3 region is CASSLSGNTIYF. The CDR3 region has the DNA TGTGCCAGCAGCCTCTCTGGAAACACCATATATTTT. Variable domain in full (rest from reference TRBV7-9 and TRBJ1-3): DTGVSQNPRHKITKRGQNVTFRCDPISEHNRLYWYRQTLGQGPEFLTYFQNEAQLEKSRLLSDRFSAERPKGSFSTLEIQRTEQGDSAMYLCASSLSGNTIYFGEGSWLTVV.

V gene TRBV7-9 combines with J gene TRBJ2-1; D may be TRBD1 (6 bases). The V and J ends lost 3 bases and 4 bases respectively, with 13 bases between them. The CDR3 spans 15 residues. Germline V gene lookup returns CDR1 SEHNR and CDR2 FQNEAQ (reference sequence). In nucleotides, the CDR3 is TGTGCCAGCAGCTTGAGGGACATACAATACAATGAGCAGTTCTTC. It is translated as CASSLRDIQYNEQFF.

The V and J genes are TRBV5-5 and TRBJ2-1; 11 bases fit TRBD2. Germline V CDR1 and CDR2: SGHKS, YYEKEE (reference sequence). The length of the CDR3 is 15 residues. Trimming at V came to 5 bases and at J to 4 bases, leaving 5 bases not matched to a gene. In nucleotides, the CDR3 is TGTGCCAGCAGGGGGACTAGCGGACATTACAATGAGCAGTTCTTC. This codes for CASRGTSGHYNEQFF.

V gene TRBV27 combines with J gene TRBJ1-5; D is unresolved. Germline lookup yields CDR1 MNHEY and CDR2 SMNVEV (reference sequence). Deletions cut 6 bases from V and 4 bases from J, with 16 bases between. This CDR3 has 15 amino acids. CDR3 nucleotide sequence: TGTGCCAGCAGCCCTGCGGAGGAGCGGAATCAGCCCCAGCATTTT. This translates into CASSPAEERNQPQHF.

This clone was seen a single time. The chain employs TRBV19 and TRBJ2-7, with 9 bases identical to TRBD1. The CDR3 has 15 residues. The V gene end was trimmed by 8 bases and the J gene end by 5 bases; junction bases not matched to a gene: 13. Germline CDR1 reads LNHDA; CDR2 reads SQIVND (reference sequence). CDR3 sequence reads: CASEPSGTGRHEQYF. CDR3 sequence (DNA): TGTGCCAGTGAACCTTCCGGGACAGGGCGACACGAGCAGTACTTC.

The J gene is TRBJ2-7, the V gene TRBV4-1; either TRBD1 or TRBD2 may fit D (5 bases each). Per germline, CDR1 MGHRA and CDR2 YSYEKL. The ends were cut back, 1 base at V and 0 bases at J, with 19 bases in the middle. The CDR3 length is 18 residues. In DNA, the CDR3 is TGCGCCAGCAGCCAAGGGCCCTCCGGGACCCACAGCTCCTACGAGCAGTACTTC. It codes for CASSQGPSGTHSSYEQYF.

The chain links TRBV7-9 to TRBJ2-6; TRBD1 matches at 7 bases. Trimming at V came to 1 base and at J to 0 bases, leaving 9 bases not matched to a gene. Germline V gene data show CDR1 as SEHNR and CDR2 as FQNEAQ (reference sequence). CDR3 size: 19 residues. CDR3 sequence reads: CASSLGRGTVYSGANVLTF. CDR3 coding DNA: TGTGCCAGCAGCTTAGGCAGGGGGACAGTTTACTCTGGGGCCAACGTCCTGACTTTC.

Turning to this clone: Within the sample, other DNA sequences also encode this same CDR3. This sequence joins TRBV9 and TRBJ1-2; perhaps TRBD1 as D (6 bases). Trimming removed 4 bases from V and 7 bases from J, with 8 bases in between. This CDR3 contains 11 residues. CDR1 is SGDLS and CDR2 is YYNGEE in the germline V gene. CDR3 DNA sequence: TGTGCCAGCAGCAGCAGGGGTGGCTACACCTTC. Translated, it gives CASSSRGGYTF.